A single sample is the source of the 6 T cell receptor beta chains below, sequenced in a study of control samples from healthy donors and cancer patients (dated by TCRdb to 2018 to 2020). The library was prepared using the immunoSEQ multiplex PCR assay. TCRdb took over this immuneACCESS table, retaining in-frame rearrangements with V and J assigned. Such tables are incomplete; in checked studies, under half of the missing clones stem from an unresolved V gene, and the remainder is unexplained. The sample includes about 120,000 clones, with about 95% observed a single time. Approximately 4% of the sample comes from the top ten. Material: blood. The receptor set was obtained from a man aged 30 to 39 in good health.

The V call is TRBV5-1, the J call TRBJ1-1; no clear D gene. The CDR3 has 14 amino acids. V lost 4 bases and J 3 bases, leaving 13 bases between the germline ends. The germline gives CDR1 SGHRS, CDR2 YFSETQ. CDR3 in amino acids: CASSVDGLYTEAFF. CDR3 in DNA: TGCGCCAGCAGCGTCGACGGCCTCTACACTGAAGCTTTCTTT.

The chain is built from TRBV3-1 (or the pseudogene TRBV3-2) and TRBJ2-3; D remains unclear. Germline loops: CDR1 LGHDT, CDR2 YNNKEL (reference sequence). V was shortened by 2 bases and J by 14 bases, with 11 bases between the two germline ends. The CDR3 contains 11 residues. The CDR3: CASSQRFERYF. CDR3 coding DNA: TGTGCCAGCAGCCAACGGTTCGAGAGGTATTTT.

The chain's CDR3 is CASSEIYGQPQHF. CDR3 bases: TGTGCCAGCAGTGAAATCTACGGTCAGCCCCAGCATTTT. The V and J genes are TRBV6-1 and TRBJ1-5; D gene unclear. The CDR3 has 13 residues. The germline V gene has CDR1 MNHNS and CDR2 SASEGT. V gave up 2 bases and J gave up 6 bases, with 8 bases separating them.

J is TRBJ1-4 and V is TRBV15; D remains unclear. CDR1 and CDR2 (germline): LNHNV, YYDKDF (reference sequence). This CDR3 has 15 amino acids. V lost 5 bases and J 0 bases, leaving 10 bases between the germline ends. The CDR3 DNA reads TGTGCCACCAGCTCCCAAGTTGCAACTAATGAAAAACTGTTTTTT. It is translated as CATSSQVATNEKLFF.

This chain uses TRBV7-9 with TRBJ1-2, with a possible D match to TRBD1 (5 bases). There are 12 residues in the CDR3. The V gene lost 5 bases and the J gene lost 6 bases, with 10 bases spanning the gap. Germline V gene lookup returns CDR1 SEHNR and CDR2 FQNEAQ (reference sequence). This CDR3 is CASSRTGDGYTF. The DNA of the CDR3 is TGTGCCAGCAGCCGTACGGGGGATGGCTACACCTTC.

The chain joins TRBV5-4 to TRBJ1-4, with 8 bases lining up with TRBD1. Germline V gives CDR1 SGHNT, CDR2 YYREEE (reference sequence). J gave up 6 bases and V 4 bases, and 5 bases lay outside the gene matches. This CDR3 comprises 14 residues. The CDR3 sequence is CASSQDRGDEKLFF. The CDR3 nucleotides are TGTGCCAGCAGCCAAGACAGGGGTGATGAAAAACTGTTTTTT. Looking up the rest from reference TRBV5-4 and TRBJ1-4 gives the full variable domain: ETGVTQSPTHLIKTRGQQVTLRCSSQSGHNTVSWYQQALGQGPQFIFQYYREEENGRGNFPPRFSGLQFPNYSSELNVNALELDDSALYLCASSQDRGDEKLFFGSGTQLSVL.